These 9 T cell receptor beta chains share one sample of origin, sequenced in a study of shared clonotypes between healthy human individuals (dated by TCRdb to the early 2020s). The library was made by the immunoSEQ multiplex PCR assay. Entries here come from immuneACCESS through TCRdb and include only in-frame sequences with V and J called. Some clones fail to appear in such tables; in the studies checked, an unresolved V gene covers under half of the shortfall, and the cause of the remainder is unknown. For this sample there are over a million clones; around 76% appear just once. Less than 1.5% of the sample comes from the top ten. The material sequenced was memory CD4+ T cells sorted from blood. The sample's cell subset or site label, in plain terms: CD45RA-negative fraction. These receptors were taken from a man between 18 and 35 years old in good health.

V is TRBV7-8 and J is TRBJ2-3; weak D call: TRBD2 (5 bases). Looked up from germline, CDR1 is SGHVS and CDR2 is FQNEAQ. The CDR3 has 16 amino acids. V was cut by 2 bases and J by 1 base, with 13 bases left in between. Here the CDR3 DNA reads TGTGCCAGCAGCTTAATCGGGGTCCCCGGCACAGATACGCAGTATTTT. Translating gives CASSLIGVPGTDTQYF. The full variable domain, with the rest looked up from reference TRBV7-8 and TRBJ2-3, is GAGVSQSPRYKVAKRGQDVALRCDPISGHVSLFWYQQALGQGPEFLTYFQNEAQLDKSGLPSDRFFAERPEGSVSTLKIQRTQQEDSAVYLCASSLIGVPGTDTQYFGPGTRLTVL.

In its sample, this clone was seen a few times. This chain joins TRBV5-1 and TRBJ1-6; D not resolved. CDR1 is SGHRS, CDR2 YFSETQ, per germline. The V and J ends lost 4 bases and 4 bases respectively, with 12 bases between them. CDR3 length: 15 amino acids. The chain's CDR3 is CASSPREDYNSPLHF. The CDR3 bases are TGCGCCAGCAGCCCCCGGGAGGATTATAATTCACCCCTCCACTTT.

The V gene is TRBV7-2, the J gene TRBJ2-3; 8 bases line up with TRBD2. The CDR3 extends over 16 amino acids. V lost 3 bases to trimming and J lost 0 bases; unmatched junction nucleotides: 5. Per the germline V gene, CDR1 is SGHTA and CDR2 is FQGNSA. CDR3 amino acids: CASSFGAGGSTDTQYF. Written as DNA, the CDR3 is TGTGCCAGCAGCTTTGGTGCGGGAGGCAGCACAGATACGCAGTATTTT.

The chain is built from TRBV18 and TRBJ2-4, with TRBD1 as a possible D gene (6 bases). The CDR3 consists of 14 residues. Between the trimmed V and J ends, which lost 1 base and 8 bases, there was a span of 12 bases. Germline V CDR1 and CDR2: KGHSH, LQKENI. CDR3 region: CASSPLSEGDIQYF. The CDR3 nucleotides read TGTGCCAGCTCACCACTCTCAGAGGGGGACATTCAGTACTTC. The whole variable domain, filled in from reference TRBV18 and TRBJ2-4, reads NAGVMQNPRHLVRRRGQEARLRCSPMKGHSHVYWYRQLPEEGLKFMVYLQKENIIDESGMPKERFSAEFPKEGPSILRIQQVVRGDSAAYFCASSPLSEGDIQYFGAGTRLSVL.

Details on this clone: The same CDR3 is also encoded by other DNA sequences in this sample. This chain connects TRBV2 to TRBJ2-7; D is unresolved. Germline assignment: CDR1 SNHLY and CDR2 FYNNEI. This CDR3 is 11 amino acids long. The V and J ends lost 4 bases and 5 bases respectively, with 6 bases between them. CDR3 amino acids: CASSARDEQYF. The CDR3 DNA sequence: TGTGCCAGCAGTGCAAGGGACGAGCAGTACTTC.

CDR3 sequence: CASSPTSGSTQYF. CDR3 nucleotide sequence: TGCGCCAGCAGCCCGACTAGCGGGAGTACCCAGTACTTC. The V gene is TRBV5-1, the J gene TRBJ2-5, with TRBD2 matching over 12 bases. After removal of 4 bases from V and 8 bases from J, the junction contained 3 bases not matched to a gene. The CDR3 loop spans 13 amino acids. The V gene's germline CDR1 is SGHRS and CDR2 YFSETQ.

There are a few counts of this clone. The rearrangement joins TRBV29-1 to TRBJ1-1, with D perhaps matching TRBD1 (6 bases). This CDR3 spans 10 amino acids. The V and J ends lost 2 bases and 10 bases respectively, with 8 bases between them. Germline loops: CDR1 SQVTM, CDR2 ANQGSEA. CDR3 amino acids: CSVEQGTAFF. In DNA form, the CDR3 reads TGCAGCGTTGAACAGGGGACAGCTTTCTTT.

This clone was found a few times. The chain joins TRBV6-5 to TRBJ1-2; D gene ambiguous. Trimming stripped 6 bases from V and 8 bases from J, with 16 bases between. The CDR3 runs to 13 residues. CDR1 and CDR2 (germline): MNHEY, SVGAGI. The CDR3 coding sequence is TGTGCCAGCAGCCAATATGCTGACCCCGGCTACACCTTC. Protein sequence: CASSQYADPGYTF.

V is TRBV18 and J is TRBJ1-2; perhaps TRBD1 as D (5 bases). Germline V lookup: CDR1 KGHSH, CDR2 LQKENI. The CDR3 has 14 amino acids. The germline V and J ends were trimmed by 6 bases and 8 bases, with 19 bases remaining between them. The CDR3 DNA is TGTGCCAGCTCCACCCTCGTGGGGGATGAAGGCTACACCTTC. This sequence encodes CASSTLVGDEGYTF.